This T cell receptor beta chain came from a study of T cells in women clearing cervical HPV infection. TCRdb keeps only in-frame clones here, not all; method: immunoSEQ multiplex PCR. With tens of thousands of clones in the sample, the ten largest clones hold approximately 12%. Comment on this clone: An end of the junction does not agree with germline; a read error may underlie this. Coverage ceases 3 residues before the CDR3 finishes, and the germline J gene fills in the end.

The CDR3 has 15 residues. Germline CDR1 and CDR2: LGHNA and YNFKEQ. Sequenced input: blood buffy coat. J is TRBJ1-6 and V is TRBV4-2; D uncertain. This clonotype originated in a woman aged 18-70 years with a cervical HPV16 infection that either progressed to CIN3+ or cleared (not recorded which). The CDR3 sequence: CASSGQVLPDSPLHF. CDR3 DNA (partial): TGCGCCAGCAGCGGTCAGGTTCTCCCCGATTCACCC.